This T cell receptor beta chain was captured by sequencing in a study of cytomegalovirus exposure and HLA in healthy donors. Across the whole study: HLA-typed donors were the source of 83 million or so unique TCRs, which an early data release held.

As to this clone: Its antigen is not known.

The primer mix had 60 Vbeta and 13 Jbeta primers. The assay was immunoSEQ multiplex PCR, and TCRdb's table has in-frame clones only and misses some. Among 110,000 or so clones listed, about 68% were seen once. Study outcomes and limitations: In a later analysis, HLA-associated TCR beta chains were more clonally expanded than equally common others.

From germline, CDR1 is SGHNT and CDR2 YENEEA. V lost 6 bases, J lost 8 bases, and 10 bases stayed unmatched. This CDR3 has 15 residues. Source material: PBMCs. This receptor was obtained from a woman in her thirties or forties in good health and CMV-seropositive. V usage is TRBV11-3 and J usage is TRBJ2-1; 10 bases match TRBD2. CDR3 region: CASRLGTSGIYEQFF. CDR3 in DNA: TGTGCCAGCAGGTTGGGAACTAGCGGGATCTATGAGCAGTTCTTC. Full variable domain (outside the CDR3, taken from reference TRBV11-3 and TRBJ2-1): EAGVVQSPRYKIIEKKQPVAFWCNPISGHNTLYWYLQNLGQGPELLIRYENEEAVDDSQLPKDRFSAERLKGVDSTLKIQPAELGDSAVYLCASRLGTSGIYEQFFGPGTRLTVL.